The rows below give T cell receptor beta chains drawn from one sample of a study of cytomegalovirus exposure and HLA in healthy donors. This table comes from immunoSEQ multiplex PCR, and its TCRdb copy is limited to in-frame clones, with some not included. This table holds around 150,000 clones, 86% found once. Sequencing used PBMCs. The receptor set was obtained from a woman aged 25 to 45 in good health and CMV-seronegative. Both conserved end residues are part of each CDR3. Each record gives: clone size, D gene, J gene, V gene, CDR3 protein, CDR3 DNA. A D gene is named only where the DNA matches it firmly. The size of a clone is reported for some rows only, either as once, few or many, or as a class for expanded clones.

abundance: .; d_gene: TRBD2; j_gene: TRBJ2-4; v_gene: TRBV27; CDR3aa: CASSSIAGGIAKNIQYF; CDR3nt: TGTGCCAGCAGTTCCATAGCGGGAGGGATCGCCAAAAACATTCAGTACTTC
abundance: .; d_gene: .; j_gene: TRBJ2-7; v_gene: TRBV6-1; CDR3aa: CASKNTLDSYEQYF; CDR3nt: TGTGCCAGCAAAAACACACTCGACTCCTACGAGCAGTACTTC
abundance: .; d_gene: TRBD2; j_gene: TRBJ2-1; v_gene: TRBV30; CDR3aa: CAWSVVPTSLAGQPNEQFF; CDR3nt: TGTGCCTGGAGTGTAGTCCCTACATCACTAGCGGGCCAGCCTAATGAGCAGTTCTTC
abundance: .; d_gene: TRBD1; j_gene: TRBJ2-1; v_gene: TRBV6-5; CDR3aa: CASSQTGLGEQFF; CDR3nt: TGTGCCAGCAGCCAGACAGGGTTGGGGGAGCAGTTCTTC
abundance: .; d_gene: .; j_gene: TRBJ1-2; v_gene: TRBV6-1; CDR3aa: CASWGRRAYGYTF; CDR3nt: TGTGCCAGCTGGGGGAGGCGGGCCTATGGCTACACCTTC
abundance: .; d_gene: TRBD2; j_gene: TRBJ2-1; v_gene: TRBV7-3; CDR3aa: CASSSLAGGGNEQFF; CDR3nt: TGTGCCAGCAGCTCCCTAGCGGGAGGGGGAAATGAGCAGTTCTTC
abundance: .; d_gene: .; j_gene: TRBJ2-1; v_gene: TRBV6-5; CDR3aa: CASSLVGPGSEQFF; CDR3nt: TGTGCCAGCAGCCTCGTGGGCCCCGGGAGTGAGCAGTTCTTC
abundance: .; d_gene: TRBD1; j_gene: TRBJ2-1; v_gene: TRBV29-1; CDR3aa: CSVEGHGQGLGNEQFF; CDR3nt: TGCAGCGTTGAAGGTCACGGACAGGGTTTGGGGAATGAGCAGTTCTTC
abundance: once; d_gene: .; j_gene: TRBJ2-2; v_gene: TRBV11-2; CDR3aa: CASSLVPRPVTGELFF; CDR3nt: TGTGCCAGCAGCTTAGTACCCAGGCCGGTTACCGGGGAGCTGTTTTTT
abundance: .; d_gene: .; j_gene: TRBJ2-7; v_gene: TRBV6-5; CDR3aa: CASFEPLTYEQYF; CDR3nt: TGTGCCAGCTTCGAGCCGCTCACCTACGAGCAGTACTTC
abundance: .; d_gene: .; j_gene: TRBJ2-2; v_gene: TRBV7-9; CDR3aa: CASSWGAGELFF; CDR3nt: TGTGCCAGCAGCTGGGGAGCCGGGGAGCTGTTTTTT
abundance: .; d_gene: .; j_gene: TRBJ2-1; v_gene: TRBV4-3; CDR3aa: CASSQASFDEQFF; CDR3nt: TGCGCCAGCAGCCAAGCCTCGTTCGATGAGCAGTTCTTC
abundance: .; d_gene: .; j_gene: TRBJ1-4; v_gene: TRBV6-1; CDR3aa: CASSERQGSEKLFF; CDR3nt: TGTGCCAGCAGTGAACGGCAGGGAAGTGAAAAACTGTTTTTT
abundance: .; d_gene: .; j_gene: TRBJ2-4; v_gene: TRBV7-8; CDR3aa: CASSLVGEEAKNIQYF; CDR3nt: TGTGCCAGCAGCTTAGTGGGGGAAGAAGCCAAAAACATTCAGTACTTC
abundance: .; d_gene: TRBD1; j_gene: TRBJ2-7; v_gene: TRBV11-3; CDR3aa: CASSFSDGDRVFYEQYF; CDR3nt: TGTGCCAGCAGCTTTTCTGACGGGGACAGGGTGTTCTACGAGCAGTACTTC
abundance: .; d_gene: TRBD2; j_gene: TRBJ2-1; v_gene: TRBV4-3; CDR3aa: CASSRASGGAVNEQFF; CDR3nt: TGCGCCAGCAGCCGAGCTAGCGGGGGGGCGGTCAATGAGCAGTTCTTC
abundance: .; d_gene: .; j_gene: TRBJ1-1; v_gene: TRBV19; CDR3aa: CASSIARSLNTEAFF; CDR3nt: TGTGCCAGTAGTATAGCAAGGAGTCTGAACACTGAAGCTTTCTTT
abundance: .; d_gene: TRBD2; j_gene: TRBJ2-7; v_gene: TRBV6-6; CDR3aa: CASSSQAGGYEQYF; CDR3nt: TGTGCCAGCAGTTCTCAAGCGGGGGGCTACGAGCAGTACTTC
abundance: .; d_gene: .; j_gene: TRBJ2-5; v_gene: TRBV15; CDR3aa: CATSKTGYQETQYF; CDR3nt: TGTGCCACCAGCAAAACCGGGTACCAAGAGACCCAGTACTTC
abundance: .; d_gene: .; j_gene: TRBJ2-7; v_gene: TRBV28; CDR3aa: CASSPPMSEVSAYGEQYF; CDR3nt: TGTGCCAGCAGTCCCCCTATGAGCGAGGTTAGCGCTTACGGAGAGCAGTACTTC
abundance: few; d_gene: .; j_gene: TRBJ1-6; v_gene: TRBV6-1; CDR3aa: CASSEALLQGVYNSPLHF; CDR3nt: TGTGCCAGCAGTGAAGCGCTTTTGCAGGGTGTGTATAATTCACCCCTCCACTTT
abundance: .; d_gene: TRBD1; j_gene: TRBJ1-5; v_gene: TRBV19; CDR3aa: CATTVTGGFDQPQHF; CDR3nt: TGTGCCACCACCGTCACAGGGGGCTTCGATCAGCCCCAGCATTTT
abundance: .; d_gene: .; j_gene: TRBJ2-7; v_gene: TRBV5-8; CDR3aa: CASSLMMGSYEQYF; CDR3nt: TGTGCCAGCAGCTTGATGATGGGCTCCTACGAGCAGTACTTC
abundance: .; d_gene: TRBD1; j_gene: TRBJ1-1; v_gene: TRBV29-1; CDR3aa: CSVLPGTGSTEAFF; CDR3nt: TGCAGCGTTCTACCCGGGACAGGGAGCACTGAAGCTTTCTTT
abundance: .; d_gene: .; j_gene: TRBJ2-5; v_gene: TRBV5-4; CDR3aa: CASSLAGGAGLQETQYF; CDR3nt: TGTGCCAGCAGCTTGGCCGGAGGAGCGGGCTTGCAAGAGACCCAGTACTTC
abundance: .; d_gene: .; j_gene: TRBJ2-5; v_gene: TRBV7-6; CDR3aa: CASSSPSTGKKTQYF; CDR3nt: TGTGCCAGCAGCTCCCCTTCGACGGGGAAAAAGACCCAGTACTTC
abundance: .; d_gene: .; j_gene: TRBJ2-5; v_gene: TRBV27; CDR3aa: CASRPRGYQETQYF; CDR3nt: TGTGCCAGCCGCCCACGAGGGTACCAAGAGACCCAGTACTTC
abundance: once; d_gene: TRBD2; j_gene: TRBJ2-1; v_gene: TRBV7-6; CDR3aa: CASSLALASGGHEQFF; CDR3nt: TGTGCCAGCAGCTTAGCGCTCGCTAGCGGGGGACATGAGCAGTTCTTC
abundance: .; d_gene: TRBD1; j_gene: TRBJ2-7; v_gene: TRBV27; CDR3aa: CASSLGWGQGEYEQYF; CDR3nt: TGTGCCAGCAGCCTAGGTTGGGGACAGGGGGAATACGAGCAGTACTTC
abundance: .; d_gene: TRBD2; j_gene: TRBJ2-7; v_gene: TRBV19; CDR3aa: CASSILGGGAYEQYF; CDR3nt: TGTGCCAGTAGTATACTTGGGGGGGGAGCCTACGAGCAGTACTTC
abundance: .; d_gene: TRBD1; j_gene: TRBJ1-3; v_gene: TRBV30; CDR3aa: CAWRRDRGAGNTIYF; CDR3nt: TGTGCCTGGAGGAGGGACAGGGGGGCTGGAAACACCATATATTTT
abundance: .; d_gene: TRBD1; j_gene: TRBJ2-3; v_gene: TRBV30; CDR3aa: CAWSSGGLWTDTQYF; CDR3nt: TGTGCCTGGAGTTCAGGGGGCCTGTGGACAGATACGCAGTATTTT
abundance: .; d_gene: TRBD1; j_gene: TRBJ1-4; v_gene: TRBV28; CDR3aa: CASSSRTGGDEKLFF; CDR3nt: TGTGCCAGCAGCTCCCGGACAGGGGGCGATGAAAAACTGTTTTTT
abundance: few; d_gene: .; j_gene: TRBJ1-2; v_gene: TRBV19; CDR3aa: CASSRTVYGYTF; CDR3nt: TGTGCCAGTAGTAGGACAGTCTATGGCTACACCTTC
abundance: .; d_gene: TRBD2; j_gene: TRBJ2-1; v_gene: TRBV7-2; CDR3aa: CASSLGAEIAGAIYNEQFF; CDR3nt: TGTGCCAGCAGCTTAGGCGCTGAGATAGCGGGGGCAATCTACAATGAGCAGTTCTTC
abundance: .; d_gene: .; j_gene: TRBJ2-6; v_gene: TRBV7-6; CDR3aa: CASSLNSGANVLTF; CDR3nt: TGTGCCAGCAGTCTGAACTCTGGGGCCAACGTCCTGACTTTC
abundance: .; d_gene: .; j_gene: TRBJ2-7; v_gene: TRBV5-6; CDR3aa: CASSPGRSLYEQYF; CDR3nt: TGTGCCAGCAGCCCGGGACGGAGCCTATACGAGCAGTACTTC
abundance: .; d_gene: TRBD1; j_gene: TRBJ1-1; v_gene: TRBV6-6; CDR3aa: CASSRTGLNTEAFF; CDR3nt: TGTGCCAGCAGTCGGACAGGGTTGAACACTGAAGCTTTCTTT
abundance: .; d_gene: .; j_gene: TRBJ2-5; v_gene: TRBV14; CDR3aa: CASSQETGFVETQYF; CDR3nt: TGTGCCAGCAGCCAAGAAACAGGGTTTGTAGAGACCCAGTACTTC
abundance: .; d_gene: TRBD1; j_gene: TRBJ2-7; v_gene: TRBV7-8; CDR3aa: CASSLRSGQGQFEQYF; CDR3nt: TGTGCCAGCAGCTTAAGGTCGGGACAGGGACAGTTCGAGCAGTACTTC
abundance: .; d_gene: .; j_gene: TRBJ2-2; v_gene: TRBV5-8; CDR3aa: CASSLLTGNTGELFF; CDR3nt: TGTGCCAGCAGCTTATTGACAGGGAACACCGGGGAGCTGTTTTTT
abundance: .; d_gene: TRBD1; j_gene: TRBJ2-3; v_gene: TRBV9; CDR3aa: CASSGQGKDTQYF; CDR3nt: TGTGCCAGCAGCGGACAGGGGAAAGATACGCAGTATTTT
abundance: .; d_gene: .; j_gene: TRBJ2-1; v_gene: TRBV30; CDR3aa: CAWSSSGNYNEQFF; CDR3nt: TGTGCCTGGTCGAGTAGCGGAAATTACAATGAGCAGTTCTTC
abundance: .; d_gene: TRBD1; j_gene: TRBJ2-6; v_gene: TRBV7-2; CDR3aa: CASSTGQGNAGANVLTF; CDR3nt: TGTGCCAGCAGCACGGGACAGGGTAACGCTGGGGCCAACGTCCTGACTTTC
abundance: .; d_gene: .; j_gene: TRBJ1-5; v_gene: TRBV2; CDR3aa: CASSHRVSDQPQHF; CDR3nt: TGTGCCAGCAGTCACAGGGTTTCGGATCAGCCCCAGCATTTT
abundance: .; d_gene: .; j_gene: TRBJ2-1; v_gene: TRBV27; CDR3aa: CASSFPPSYNEQFF; CDR3nt: TGTGCCAGCAGTTTCCCGCCGTCATACAATGAGCAGTTCTTC
abundance: .; d_gene: TRBD2; j_gene: TRBJ2-3; v_gene: TRBV6-5; CDR3aa: CASSFFTSGGTDTQYF; CDR3nt: TGTGCCAGCAGTTTCTTTACTAGCGGGGGCACAGATACGCAGTATTTT
abundance: .; d_gene: TRBD1; j_gene: TRBJ2-1; v_gene: TRBV7-6; CDR3aa: CASSKDRVNEQFF; CDR3nt: TGTGCCAGCAGCAAAGACAGGGTCAATGAGCAGTTCTTC
abundance: .; d_gene: .; j_gene: TRBJ1-2; v_gene: TRBV30; CDR3aa: CAWRPHGDVF; CDR3nt: TGTGCCTGGAGACCCCACGGGGACGTCTTC
abundance: .; d_gene: .; j_gene: TRBJ2-7; v_gene: TRBV5-6; CDR3aa: CASSFSSYEQYF; CDR3nt: TGTGCCAGCAGCTTTTCCTCTTACGAGCAGTACTTC
abundance: .; d_gene: TRBD1; j_gene: TRBJ2-5; v_gene: TRBV27; CDR3aa: CASRATGGVTQYF; CDR3nt: TGTGCCAGCAGGGCGACAGGGGGGGTGACCCAGTACTTC
abundance: .; d_gene: .; j_gene: TRBJ1-5; v_gene: TRBV7-2; CDR3aa: CASSLEASGIISNQPQHF; CDR3nt: TGTGCCAGCAGCTTAGAAGCTTCAGGGATTATAAGCAATCAGCCCCAGCATTTT
abundance: .; d_gene: .; j_gene: TRBJ2-1; v_gene: TRBV6-6; CDR3aa: CASRPPGGSSYNEQFF; CDR3nt: TGTGCCAGCAGACCACCCGGGGGTAGCTCCTACAATGAGCAGTTCTTC
abundance: once; d_gene: TRBD1; j_gene: TRBJ2-7; v_gene: TRBV10-3; CDR3aa: CAILDRERSYEQYF; CDR3nt: TGTGCCATCCTGGACAGGGAAAGATCCTACGAGCAGTACTTC
abundance: .; d_gene: TRBD1; j_gene: TRBJ2-5; v_gene: TRBV5-6; CDR3aa: CASSLGQVQETQYF; CDR3nt: TGTGCCAGCAGCCTAGGACAGGTGCAAGAGACCCAGTACTTC